The 4 T cell receptor beta chains below were found in one sample sequenced in a study of CD8+ T cells in alopecia areata. Treatment of the sample: oral pan-JAK inhibitor, 5-10 mg twice daily. Sequencing templates came from extracted RNA that was reverse transcribed into cDNA. The table came from immunoSEQ multiplex PCR; TCRdb's copy has only in-frame clones and leaves some out. Of around 290,000 clones in the sample, roughly 50% were seen once. The source was CD4+ T cells sorted from blood, collected at week 24, from a patient treated with tofacitinib. Receptors originate from a human donor with alopecia areata.

The V call is TRBV30, the J call TRBJ2-7; D uncertain. The CDR3 loop spans 12 amino acids. Germline lookup yields CDR1 GTSNPN and CDR2 SVGIG (reference sequence). V shed 3 bases and J shed 5 bases, with 11 bases lying between them. The CDR3 protein is CAWRGFSDEQYF. CDR3 sequence (DNA): TGTGCCTGGAGGGGGTTCAGTGACGAGCAGTACTTC.

This chain connects TRBV19 to TRBJ2-1, with D possibly matching TRBD2 (5 bases). The CDR3 extends over 15 amino acids. Germline-derived CDR1 and CDR2 are LNHDA and SQIVND (reference sequence). V was clipped by 7 bases and J by 8 bases, with 21 bases between them. This CDR3 reads CASNPASRVRHEQFF. The DNA for the CDR3 is TGTGCCAGTAACCCGGCGTCGAGGGTAAGGCATGAGCAGTTCTTC.

The V gene is TRBV9, the J gene TRBJ2-1; 8 bases agree with TRBD1. V shed 1 base, J shed 2 bases, and the junction held 2 bases outside the gene matches. The CDR3 is made up of 15 amino acids. Germline CDR1 reads SGDLS; CDR2 reads YYNGEE. The CDR3 DNA follows: TGTGCCAGCAGCGTACAGGGGGCCCCCTACAATGAGCAGTTCTTC. Translated: CASSVQGAPYNEQFF.

The V call is TRBV29-1, the J call TRBJ2-3, with TRBD2 matching over 8 bases. Germline CDR1 is SQVTM and CDR2 is ANQGSEA. The J segment lost 3 bases and the V segment lost 6 bases, leaving 5 bases of the junction unmatched. The CDR3 runs 13 residues. CDR3 DNA: TGCAGCGTGGCGGGGGGATTAACAGATACGCAGTATTTT. It yields the protein CSVAGGLTDTQYF.